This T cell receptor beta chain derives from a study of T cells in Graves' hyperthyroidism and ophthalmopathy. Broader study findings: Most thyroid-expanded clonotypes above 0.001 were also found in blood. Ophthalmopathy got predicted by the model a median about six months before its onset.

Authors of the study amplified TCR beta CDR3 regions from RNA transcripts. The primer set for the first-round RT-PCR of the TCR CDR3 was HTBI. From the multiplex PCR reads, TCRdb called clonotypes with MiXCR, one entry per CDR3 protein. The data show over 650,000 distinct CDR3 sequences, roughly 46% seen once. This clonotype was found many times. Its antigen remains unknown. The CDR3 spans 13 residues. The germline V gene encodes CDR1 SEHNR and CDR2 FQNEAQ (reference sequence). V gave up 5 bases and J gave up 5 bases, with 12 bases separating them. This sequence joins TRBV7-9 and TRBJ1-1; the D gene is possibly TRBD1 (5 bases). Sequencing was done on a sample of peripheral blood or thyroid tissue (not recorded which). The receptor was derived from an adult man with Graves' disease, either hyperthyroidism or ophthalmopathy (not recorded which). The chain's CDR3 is CASSTQGWTEAFF. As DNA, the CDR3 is TGTGCCAGCAGCACTCAGGGATGGACTGAAGCTTTCTTT.